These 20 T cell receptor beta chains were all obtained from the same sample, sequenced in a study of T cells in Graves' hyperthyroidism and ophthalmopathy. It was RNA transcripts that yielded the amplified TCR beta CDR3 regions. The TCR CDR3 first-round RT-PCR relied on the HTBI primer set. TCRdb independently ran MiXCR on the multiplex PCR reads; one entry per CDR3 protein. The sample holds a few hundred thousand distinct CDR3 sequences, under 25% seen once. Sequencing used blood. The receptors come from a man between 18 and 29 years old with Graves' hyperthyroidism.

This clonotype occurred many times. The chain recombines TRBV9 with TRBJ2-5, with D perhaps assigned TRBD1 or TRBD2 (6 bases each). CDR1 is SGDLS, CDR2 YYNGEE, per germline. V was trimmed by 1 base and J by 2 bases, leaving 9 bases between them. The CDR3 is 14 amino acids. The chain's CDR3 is CASSVQGRQETQYF. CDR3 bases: TGTGCCAGCAGCGTACAGGGGAGGCAAGAGACCCAGTACTTC.

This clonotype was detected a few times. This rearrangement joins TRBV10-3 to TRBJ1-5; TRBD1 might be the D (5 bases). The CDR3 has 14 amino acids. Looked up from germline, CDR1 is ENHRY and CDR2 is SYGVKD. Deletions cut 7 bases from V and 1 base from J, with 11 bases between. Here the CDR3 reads CAITRRDSNQPQHF. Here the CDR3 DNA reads TGTGCCATCACTAGACGGGACAGCAATCAGCCCCAGCATTTT.

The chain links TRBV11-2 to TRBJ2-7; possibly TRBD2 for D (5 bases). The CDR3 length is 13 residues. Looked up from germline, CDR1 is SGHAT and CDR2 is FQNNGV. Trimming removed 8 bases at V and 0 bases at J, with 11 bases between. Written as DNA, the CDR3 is TGTGCCAGCCACCGGGCGGGCTCCTACGAGCAGTACTTC. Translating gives CASHRAGSYEQYF.

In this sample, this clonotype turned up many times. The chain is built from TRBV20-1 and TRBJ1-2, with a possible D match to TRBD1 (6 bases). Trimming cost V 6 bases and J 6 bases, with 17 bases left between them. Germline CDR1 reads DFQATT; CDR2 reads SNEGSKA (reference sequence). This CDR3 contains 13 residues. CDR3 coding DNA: TGCAGTGCCACGGAAGCAGGGGCGGATGGCTACACCTTC. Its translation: CSATEAGADGYTF.

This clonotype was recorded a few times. CDR3 DNA: TGTGCCAGCAGCGCGAGTGGTTCCGAGCAGTACTTC. Translating it yields CASSASGSEQYF. The chain carries TRBV9 and TRBJ2-7; D unclear. This CDR3 spans 12 amino acids. Trimming took off 3 bases at V and 6 bases at J, with 10 bases between the two ends. Germline V gene data show CDR1 as SGDLS and CDR2 as YYNGEE. The full variable domain, its missing parts supplied by reference TRBV9 and TRBJ2-7, is DSGVTQTPKHLITATGQRVTLRCSPRSGDLSVYWYQQSLDQGLQFLIQYYNGEERAKGNILERFSAQQFPDLHSELNLSSLELGDSALYFCASSASGSEQYFGPGTRLTVT.

The CDR3 region is CASGAQAAMNTEAFF. Written as DNA, the CDR3 is TGTGCCAGCGGCGCCCAGGCGGCCATGAACACTGAAGCTTTCTTT. The rearrangement uses TRBV6-1 and TRBJ1-1, with unresolved D. This CDR3 region has 15 residues. Germline V gene sequence: CDR1 MNHNS, CDR2 SASEGT. Trimming cost V 8 bases and J 0 bases, with 16 bases left between them.

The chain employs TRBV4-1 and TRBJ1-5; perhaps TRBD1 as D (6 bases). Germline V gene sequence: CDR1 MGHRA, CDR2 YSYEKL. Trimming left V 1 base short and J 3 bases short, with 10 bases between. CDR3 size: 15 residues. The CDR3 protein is CASSQGRGDNQPQHF. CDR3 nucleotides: TGCGCCAGCAGCCAAGGCAGGGGTGACAATCAGCCCCAGCATTTT.

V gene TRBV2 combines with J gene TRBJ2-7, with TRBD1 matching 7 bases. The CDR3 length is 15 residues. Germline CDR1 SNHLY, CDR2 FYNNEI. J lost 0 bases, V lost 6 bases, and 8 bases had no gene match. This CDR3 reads CASRGDRTFSYEQYF. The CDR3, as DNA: TGTGCCAGCAGGGGGGACAGAACCTTCTCCTACGAGCAGTACTTC.

The CDR3 protein is CASSLDRPYYEQYF. The CDR3 DNA reads TGCGCCAGCAGCTTGGACAGGCCTTACTACGAGCAGTACTTC. This sequence joins TRBV5-1 and TRBJ2-7; D is possibly TRBD1 (5 bases). The CDR3 covers 14 residues. V lost 0 bases and J 3 bases, leaving 10 bases between the germline ends. Germline loops: CDR1 SGHRS, CDR2 YFSETQ.

Here the CDR3 reads CASSVLQHTEAFF. For the CDR3, the DNA is TGCGCCAGCAGTGTTCTCCAACACACTGAAGCTTTCTTT. The rearrangement links TRBV10-1 to TRBJ1-1; D not resolved. The germline V and J ends were trimmed by 4 bases and 3 bases, with 9 bases remaining between them. The CDR3 loop spans 13 amino acids. CDR1 and CDR2 (germline): WNHNN, SYGVQD (reference sequence).

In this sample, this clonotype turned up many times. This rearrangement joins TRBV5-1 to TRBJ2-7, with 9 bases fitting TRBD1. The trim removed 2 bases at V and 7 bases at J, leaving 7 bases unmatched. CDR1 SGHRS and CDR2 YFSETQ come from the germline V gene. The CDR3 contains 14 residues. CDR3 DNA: TGCGCCAGCAGCTTAACAGGGGGCGCGGGTGAGCAGTACTTC. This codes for CASSLTGGAGEQYF.

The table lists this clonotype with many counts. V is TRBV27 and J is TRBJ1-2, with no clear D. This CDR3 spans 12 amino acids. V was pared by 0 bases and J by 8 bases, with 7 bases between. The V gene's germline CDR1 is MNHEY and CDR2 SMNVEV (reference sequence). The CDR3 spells CASSLSGEGYTF. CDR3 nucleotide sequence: TGTGCCAGCAGTTTATCTGGGGAGGGCTACACCTTC.

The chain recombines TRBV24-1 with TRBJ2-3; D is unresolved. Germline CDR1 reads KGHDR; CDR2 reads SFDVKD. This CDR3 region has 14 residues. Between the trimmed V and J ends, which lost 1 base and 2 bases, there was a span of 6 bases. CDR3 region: CATSDFLLTDTQYF. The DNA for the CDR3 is TGTGCCACCAGTGATTTTCTTCTCACAGATACGCAGTATTTT.

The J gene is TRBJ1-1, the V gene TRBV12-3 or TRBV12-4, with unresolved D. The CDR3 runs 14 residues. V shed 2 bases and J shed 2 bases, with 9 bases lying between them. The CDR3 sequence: CASSLSALNTEAFF. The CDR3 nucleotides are TGTGCCAGCAGTTTATCGGCCTTAAACACTGAAGCTTTCTTT.

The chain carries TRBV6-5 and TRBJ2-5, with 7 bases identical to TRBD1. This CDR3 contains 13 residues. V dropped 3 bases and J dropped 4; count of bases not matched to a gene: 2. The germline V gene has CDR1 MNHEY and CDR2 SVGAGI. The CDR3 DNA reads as TGTGCCAGCAGTTATCGACAGGGAGAGACCCAGTACTTC. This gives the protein CASSYRQGETQYF.

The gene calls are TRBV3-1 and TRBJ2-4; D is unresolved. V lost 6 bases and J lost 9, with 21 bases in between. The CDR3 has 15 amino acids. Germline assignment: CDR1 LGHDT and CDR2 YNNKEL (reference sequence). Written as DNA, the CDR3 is TGTGCCAGCAGTCTAAGACTCCGGGCCCCGGGCATTCAGTACTTC. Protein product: CASSLRLRAPGIQYF.

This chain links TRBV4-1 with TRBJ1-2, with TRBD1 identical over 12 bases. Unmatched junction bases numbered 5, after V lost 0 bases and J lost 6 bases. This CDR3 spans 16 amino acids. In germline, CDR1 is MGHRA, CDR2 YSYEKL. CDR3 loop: CASSQEGTGGVDGYTF. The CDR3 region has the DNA TGCGCCAGCAGCCAAGAAGGGACAGGGGGCGTGGATGGCTACACCTTC.

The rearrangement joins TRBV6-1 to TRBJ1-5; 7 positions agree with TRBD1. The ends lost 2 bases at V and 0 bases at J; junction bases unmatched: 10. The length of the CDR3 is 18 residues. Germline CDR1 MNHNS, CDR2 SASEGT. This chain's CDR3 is CASSELGGGSYSNQPQHF. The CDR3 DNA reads TGTGCCAGCAGTGAACTGGGAGGGGGCTCCTATAGCAATCAGCCCCAGCATTTT.

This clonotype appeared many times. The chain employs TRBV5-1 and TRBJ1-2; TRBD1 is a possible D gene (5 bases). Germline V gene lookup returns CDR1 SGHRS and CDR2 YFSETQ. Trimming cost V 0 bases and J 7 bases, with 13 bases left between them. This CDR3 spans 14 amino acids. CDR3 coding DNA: TGCGCCAGCAGCTTGGTACCCCGAGGGGCTGGCTACACCTTC. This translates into CASSLVPRGAGYTF.

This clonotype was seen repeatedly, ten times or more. The CDR3 DNA reads as TGTGCCAGCAGTCCGGACGGCAATCAGCCCCAGCATTTT. Protein: CASSPDGNQPQHF. The V gene is TRBV12-3 or TRBV12-4, the J gene TRBJ1-5, with D unclear. The germline V and J ends were trimmed by 5 bases and 2 bases, with 7 bases remaining between them. This CDR3 region has 13 residues.